The rows below give T cell receptor beta chains drawn from one sample of a study of CD8+ T cells in alopecia areata. Method: immunoSEQ multiplex PCR; TCRdb's copy keeps in-frame clones and lacks some. The table shows fewer than 250,000 clones, with more than 50% occurring only once. Sequences were derived from CD4+ T cells sorted from blood, sampled at week 24, from a patient treated with tofacitinib. Receptors originate from a human donor with alopecia areata. The CDR3 runs from the conserved cysteine through the conserved F or W. Each record gives: D gene, V gene, clone size, J gene, CDR3 protein, CDR3 DNA. A D gene is named only where the DNA matches it firmly. Clone size is stated in some rows and not others, as once, few, many or a class when expanded.

.	TRBV20-1	.	TRBJ1-6	CSARGSAAVHF	TGCAGTGCTAGAGGGAGTGCGGCGGTCCACTTT
.	TRBV5-6	.	TRBJ1-5	CASSHSQGGQPQHF	TGTGCCAGCAGCCACTCTCAGGGCGGTCAGCCCCAGCATTTT
.	TRBV29-1	.	TRBJ1-2	CSVEDSSRGVNYGYTF	TGCAGCGTTGAAGATTCCAGCCGGGGGGTCAACTATGGCTACACCTTC
TRBD1	TRBV30	.	TRBJ1-5	CAWSDQRGPGGNQPQHF	TGTGCCTGGAGTGACCAGAGGGGGCCTGGGGGCAATCAGCCCCAGCATTTT
TRBD2	TRBV4-3	.	TRBJ2-1	CASSQELAGNNEQFF	TGCGCCAGCAGCCAAGAACTAGCGGGGAACAATGAGCAGTTCTTC
.	TRBV29-1	few	TRBJ2-3	CSVQAPGQSPTDTQYF	TGCAGCGTTCAAGCCCCCGGACAGAGTCCCACAGATACGCAGTATTTT
.	TRBV19	.	TRBJ1-2	CASTSQNYGYTF	TGTGCCAGTACATCGCAGAACTATGGCTACACCTTC
.	TRBV4-3	few	TRBJ1-2	CASSQPSLGEGNYGYTF	TGCGCCAGCAGCCAGCCAAGTTTAGGGGAGGGGAACTATGGCTACACCTTC
TRBD1	TRBV2	.	TRBJ2-6	CASSELGGASGANVLTF	TGTGCCAGCAGTGAGCTAGGGGGCGCGTCTGGGGCCAACGTCCTGACTTTC
.	TRBV2	.	TRBJ2-2	CASSGVAVPGELFF	TGTGCCAGCAGTGGGGTGGCGGTGCCCGGGGAGCTGTTTTTT
.	TRBV29-1	.	TRBJ2-7	CSISTRDEQYF	TGCAGCATAAGTACCAGGGACGAGCAGTACTTC
TRBD1	TRBV7-8	.	TRBJ1-1	CASSLATGWTSEAFF	TGTGCCAGCAGCTTAGCGACAGGGTGGACCAGTGAAGCTTTCTTT
.	TRBV5-1	.	TRBJ2-5	CASSLDPLVETQYF	TGCGCCAGCAGCTTGGATCCCCTAGTGGAGACCCAGTACTTC
TRBD1	TRBV30	.	TRBJ1-2	CAWSSPGQGLIRIYTF	TGTGCCTGGAGTTCACCGGGACAGGGGCTAATCAGAATATACACCTTC
.	TRBV29-1	.	TRBJ1-1	CSVVQGIVNTEAFF	TGCAGCGTTGTCCAGGGCATCGTGAACACTGAAGCTTTCTTT
TRBD1	TRBV27	once	TRBJ1-2	CASSSRTGLVSGYTF	TGTGCCAGCAGTTCCCGGACAGGTCTAGTCTCTGGCTACACCTTC
TRBD1	TRBV5-1	.	TRBJ1-5	CASSLGGQGGNQPQHF	TGCGCCAGCAGCTTGGGAGGACAGGGAGGTAATCAGCCCCAGCATTTT
.	TRBV5-1	.	TRBJ1-4	CASSLDRSTNEKLFF	TGCGCCAGCAGCTTGGACAGGTCAACTAATGAAAAACTGTTTTTT
TRBD1	TRBV5-1	few	TRBJ1-1	CASSFGTGKAYTEAFF	TGCGCCAGCAGCTTTGGGACAGGGAAGGCGTACACTGAAGCTTTCTTT
.	TRBV5-1	.	TRBJ2-1	CASSLRLGAYNEQFF	TGCGCCAGCAGCTTGCGATTGGGGGCCTACAATGAGCAGTTCTTC
.	TRBV30	once	TRBJ2-7	CAWSVLDEQYF	TGTGCCTGGAGTGTACTCGACGAGCAGTACTTC
.	TRBV9	.	TRBJ2-6	CASSVDSGANVLTF	TGTGCCAGCAGCGTAGATTCTGGGGCCAACGTCCTGACTTTC
.	TRBV29-1	.	TRBJ2-3	CSVRPSTDTQYF	TGCAGCGTTCGTCCTAGCACAGATACGCAGTATTTT